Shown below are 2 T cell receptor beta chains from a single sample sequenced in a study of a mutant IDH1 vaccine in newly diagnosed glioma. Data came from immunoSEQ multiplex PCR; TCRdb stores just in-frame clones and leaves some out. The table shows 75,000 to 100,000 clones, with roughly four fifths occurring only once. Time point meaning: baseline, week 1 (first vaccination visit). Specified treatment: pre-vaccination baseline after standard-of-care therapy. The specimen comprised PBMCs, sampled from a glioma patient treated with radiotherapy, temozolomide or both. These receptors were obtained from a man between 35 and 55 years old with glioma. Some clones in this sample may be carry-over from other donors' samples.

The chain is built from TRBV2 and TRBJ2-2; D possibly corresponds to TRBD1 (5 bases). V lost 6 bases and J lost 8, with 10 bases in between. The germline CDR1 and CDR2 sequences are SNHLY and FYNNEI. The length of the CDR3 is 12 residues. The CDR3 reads CASREQAGELFF. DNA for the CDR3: TGTGCCAGCAGAGAACAGGCTGGGGAGCTGTTTTTT.

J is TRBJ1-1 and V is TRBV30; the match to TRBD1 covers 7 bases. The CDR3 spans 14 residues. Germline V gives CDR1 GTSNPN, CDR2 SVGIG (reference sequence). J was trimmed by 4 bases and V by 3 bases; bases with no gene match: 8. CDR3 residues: CAWRSTAGGTEAFF. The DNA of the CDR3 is TGTGCCTGGAGAAGTACTGCAGGGGGCACTGAAGCTTTCTTT.